This T cell receptor (beta chain) was identified in a study of OX40 agonist ivuxolimab in advanced cancers. Trimming shortened V by 2 bases and J by 5 bases, and 6 bases separated the two germline ends. Per the germline V gene, CDR1 is MDHEN and CDR2 is SYDVKM. This CDR3 has 12 amino acids. Method: immunoSEQ multiplex PCR; TCRdb's copy keeps in-frame clones and lacks some. This table holds 70,000 or so clones, approximately 90% found once. The chain couples TRBV28 to TRBJ1-2; D unclear. The source of this sequence is an adult with an advanced solid tumor such as melanoma, head and neck, liver or kidney cancer. The input for sequencing was CD4+ or CD8+ T cells sorted from blood, taken in a trial of the OX40 agonist ivuxolimab. The CDR3 DNA follows: TGTGCCAGCAGTTTACGGGTATATGGCTACACCTTC. As protein: CASSLRVYGYTF.